These T cell receptor beta chains were read from a single sample in a study of blood T cell repertoires in COVID-19. The repertoire was sequenced with immunoSEQ multiplex PCR; TCRdb's copy has only in-frame clones and lacks some. Of 200,000 to 250,000 clones in the sample, 70% to 85% are singletons; the top ten hold 13%. Sequencing was performed on peripheral blood. These receptors were taken from a human donor in a cohort sampled during active COVID-19. Both conserved end residues are part of each CDR3. The order of the fields is V gene, D gene, CDR3 protein. A D gene is named only where the DNA matches it firmly.

TRBV27 TRBD2 CASSLFRTLAGVDNEQFF
TRBV9 TRBD1 CASSLQGDPGEAFF
TRBV5-1 TRBD2 CASSWRPGQGTSGVQETQYF
TRBV4-1 TRBD2 CASSQSGTSVYEQYF
TRBV28 TRBD1 CASSLRQGGREQYF
TRBV4-1 TRBD2 CASSLGLAGSYNEQFF
TRBV7-9 NA CASSLSSWDIYEQYF
TRBV2 NA CASREEGAAKNIQYF
TRBV4-1 TRBD2 CASSQALAGGRTDTQYF
TRBV3-1/TRBV3-2 TRBD2 CASSELAGSSSYNEQFF
TRBV6-6 TRBD1 CASSGQGTSTDTQYF
TRBV7-6 NA CASSLSPGAGGELFF
TRBV7-9 TRBD1 CASSSWTGGTETQYF
TRBV28 TRBD2 CASSTAGGGYNEQFF
TRBV5-8 TRBD1 CASSRGQLLPNTEAFF
TRBV5-1 NA CASSPGGAPGELFF
TRBV2 TRBD1 CASSQSDRDYNEQFF
TRBV30 NA CAWSGGLSNQPQHF
TRBV7-2 NA CASSPGNYNEQFF
TRBV24-1 NA CATSPGGNRQETQYF
TRBV5-6 TRBD1 CASSDVEGQGANEQFF
TRBV5-6 TRBD2 CASSPLAGAPTDTQYF